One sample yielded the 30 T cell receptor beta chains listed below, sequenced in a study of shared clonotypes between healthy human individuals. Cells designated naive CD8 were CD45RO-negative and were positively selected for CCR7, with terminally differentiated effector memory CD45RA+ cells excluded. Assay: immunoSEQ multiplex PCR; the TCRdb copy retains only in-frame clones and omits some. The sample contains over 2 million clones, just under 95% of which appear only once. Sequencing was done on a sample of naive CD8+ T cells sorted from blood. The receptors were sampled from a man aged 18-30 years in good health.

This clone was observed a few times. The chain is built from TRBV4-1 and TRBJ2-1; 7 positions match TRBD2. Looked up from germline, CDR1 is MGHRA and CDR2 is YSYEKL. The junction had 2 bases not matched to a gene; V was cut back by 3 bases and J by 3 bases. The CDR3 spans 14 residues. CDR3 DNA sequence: TGCGCCAGCAGCCAGGGCGGGGGCTACAATGAGCAGTTCTTC. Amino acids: CASSQGGGYNEQFF.

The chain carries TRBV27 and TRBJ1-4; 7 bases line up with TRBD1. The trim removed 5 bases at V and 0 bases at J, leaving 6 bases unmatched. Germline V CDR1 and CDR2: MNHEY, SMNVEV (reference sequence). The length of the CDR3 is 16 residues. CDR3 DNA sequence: TGTGCCAGCAGTCCAGGGACAGCCCCAACTAATGAAAAACTGTTTTTT. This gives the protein CASSPGTAPTNEKLFF.

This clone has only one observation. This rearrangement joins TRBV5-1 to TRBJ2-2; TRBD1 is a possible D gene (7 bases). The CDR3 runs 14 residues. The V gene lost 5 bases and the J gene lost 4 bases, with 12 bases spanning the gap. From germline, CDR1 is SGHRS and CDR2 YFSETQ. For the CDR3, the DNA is TGCGCCAGCAGAGACAGGGAGGCCACCGGGGAGCTGTTTTTT. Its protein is CASRDREATGELFF.

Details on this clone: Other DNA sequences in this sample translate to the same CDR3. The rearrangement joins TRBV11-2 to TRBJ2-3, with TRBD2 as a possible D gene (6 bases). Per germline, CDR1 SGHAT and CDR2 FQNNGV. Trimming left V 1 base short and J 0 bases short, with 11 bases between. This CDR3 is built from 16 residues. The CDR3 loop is CASSLGASGSTDTQYF. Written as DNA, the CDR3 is TGTGCCAGCAGCTTAGGGGCCAGCGGGAGCACAGATACGCAGTATTTT. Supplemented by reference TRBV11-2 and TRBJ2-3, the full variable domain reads EAGVAQSPRYKIIEKRQSVAFWCNPISGHATLYWYQQILGQGPKLLIQFQNNGVVDDSQLPKDRFSAERLKGVDSTLKIQPAKLEDSAVYLCASSLGASGSTDTQYFGPGTRLTVL.

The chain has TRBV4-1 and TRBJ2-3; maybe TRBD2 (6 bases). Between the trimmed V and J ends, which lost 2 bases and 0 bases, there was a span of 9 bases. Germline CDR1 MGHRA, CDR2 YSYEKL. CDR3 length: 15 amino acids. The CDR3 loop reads CASSQFAGSTDTQYF. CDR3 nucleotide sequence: TGCGCCAGCAGCCAATTTGCGGGGAGCACAGATACGCAGTATTTT.

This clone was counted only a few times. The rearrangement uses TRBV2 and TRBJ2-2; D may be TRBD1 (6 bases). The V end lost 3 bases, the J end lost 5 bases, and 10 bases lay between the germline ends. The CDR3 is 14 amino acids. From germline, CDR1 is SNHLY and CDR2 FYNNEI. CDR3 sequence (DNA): TGTGCCAGCAGTGATTACAGGGATACCGGGGAGCTGTTTTTT. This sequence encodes CASSDYRDTGELFF.

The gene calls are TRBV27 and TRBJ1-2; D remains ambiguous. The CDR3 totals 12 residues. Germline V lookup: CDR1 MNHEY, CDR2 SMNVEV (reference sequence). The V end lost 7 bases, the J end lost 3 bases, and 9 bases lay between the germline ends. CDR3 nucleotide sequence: TGTGCCAGCATCCGGAGCGACTATGGCTACACCTTC. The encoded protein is CASIRSDYGYTF.

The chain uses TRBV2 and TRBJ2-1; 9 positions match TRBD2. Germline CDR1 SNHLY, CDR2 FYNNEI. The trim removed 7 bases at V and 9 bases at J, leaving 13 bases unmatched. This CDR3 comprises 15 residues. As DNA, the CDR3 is TGTGCCAGCACTCTCGGGATAGCGGGAGAGGTTGAGCAGTTCTTC. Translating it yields CASTLGIAGEVEQFF.

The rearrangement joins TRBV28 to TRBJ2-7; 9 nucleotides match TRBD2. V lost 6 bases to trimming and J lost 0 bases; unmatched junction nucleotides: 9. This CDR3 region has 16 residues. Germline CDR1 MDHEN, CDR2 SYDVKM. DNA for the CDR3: TGTGCCAGCAGCATCAAATTGGGACTAGCCTCCTACGAGCAGTACTTC. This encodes CASSIKLGLASYEQYF.

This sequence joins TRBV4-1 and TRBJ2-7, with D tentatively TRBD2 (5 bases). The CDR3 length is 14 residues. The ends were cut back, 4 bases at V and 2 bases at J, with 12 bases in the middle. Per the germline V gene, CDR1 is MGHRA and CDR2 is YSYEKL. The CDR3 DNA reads TGCGCCAGCAGCCTTACCCCGGGAACCTACGAGCAGTACTTC. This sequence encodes CASSLTPGTYEQYF.

Here the CDR3 DNA reads TGTGCCAGCAGTCACCCCGGGGGGGTTGGAAACACCATATATTTT. Translated, it gives CASSHPGGVGNTIYF. This chain connects TRBV28 to TRBJ1-3, with D perhaps TRBD1 (5 bases). Germline CDR1 is MDHEN and CDR2 is SYDVKM. Trimming cost V 5 bases and J 3 bases, with 14 bases left between them. CDR3 length: 15 residues.

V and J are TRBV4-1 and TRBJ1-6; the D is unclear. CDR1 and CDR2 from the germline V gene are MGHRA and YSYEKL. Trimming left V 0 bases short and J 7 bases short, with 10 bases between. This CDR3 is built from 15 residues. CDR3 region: CASSQESLGNSPLHF. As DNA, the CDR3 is TGCGCCAGCAGCCAAGAGTCCCTGGGGAATTCACCCCTCCACTTT.

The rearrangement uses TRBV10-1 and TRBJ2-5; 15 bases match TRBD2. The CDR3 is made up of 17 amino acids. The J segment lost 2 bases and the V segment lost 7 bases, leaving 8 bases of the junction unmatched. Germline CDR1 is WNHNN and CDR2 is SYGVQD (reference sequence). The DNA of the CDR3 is TGCGCCAGCACGGGGGGGACTAGCGGGAGGCGACAAGAGACCCAGTACTTC. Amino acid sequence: CASTGGTSGRRQETQYF.

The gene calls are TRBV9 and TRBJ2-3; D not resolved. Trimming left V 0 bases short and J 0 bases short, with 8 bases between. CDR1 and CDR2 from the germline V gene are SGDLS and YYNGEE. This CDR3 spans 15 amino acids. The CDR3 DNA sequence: TGTGCCAGCAGCGTAGAGGGTTGGAGCACAGATACGCAGTATTTT. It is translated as CASSVEGWSTDTQYF.

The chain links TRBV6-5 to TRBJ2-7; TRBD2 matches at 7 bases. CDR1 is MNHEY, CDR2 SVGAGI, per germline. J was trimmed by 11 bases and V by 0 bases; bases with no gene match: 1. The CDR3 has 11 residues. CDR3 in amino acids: CASSYSGGEYF. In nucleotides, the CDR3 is TGTGCCAGCAGTTACTCGGGGGGGGAGTACTTC.

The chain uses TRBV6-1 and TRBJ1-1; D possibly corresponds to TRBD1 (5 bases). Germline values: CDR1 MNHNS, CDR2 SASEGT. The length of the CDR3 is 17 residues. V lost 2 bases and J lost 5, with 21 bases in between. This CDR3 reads CASSEFVKTVIPTEAFF. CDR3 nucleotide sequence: TGTGCCAGCAGTGAATTTGTAAAGACAGTCATCCCGACTGAAGCTTTCTTT.

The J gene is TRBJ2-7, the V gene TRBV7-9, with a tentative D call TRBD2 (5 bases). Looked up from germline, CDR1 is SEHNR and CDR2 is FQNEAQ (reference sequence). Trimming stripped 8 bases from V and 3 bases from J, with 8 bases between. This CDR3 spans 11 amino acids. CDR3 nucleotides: TGTGCCAGCGTCGGACTCTACGAGCAGTACTTC. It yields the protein CASVGLYEQYF.

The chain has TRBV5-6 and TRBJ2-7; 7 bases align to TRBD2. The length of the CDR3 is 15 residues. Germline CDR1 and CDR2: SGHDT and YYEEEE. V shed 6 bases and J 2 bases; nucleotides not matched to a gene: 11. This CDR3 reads CASILSGTPPYEQYF. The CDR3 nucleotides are TGTGCCAGCATCTTAAGCGGGACGCCGCCCTACGAGCAGTACTTC. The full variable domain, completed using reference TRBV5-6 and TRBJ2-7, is DAGVTQSPTHLIKTRGQQVTLRCSPKSGHDTVSWYQQALGQGPQFIFQYYEEEERQRGNFPDRFSGHQFPNYSSELNVNALLLGDSALYLCASILSGTPPYEQYFGPGTRLTVT.

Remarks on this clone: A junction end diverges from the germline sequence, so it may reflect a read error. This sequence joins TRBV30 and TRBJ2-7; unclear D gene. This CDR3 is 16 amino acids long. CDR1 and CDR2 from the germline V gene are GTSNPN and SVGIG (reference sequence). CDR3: CAWSGYILNSLYKQYF. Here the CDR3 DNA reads TGTGCCTGGAGTGGTTACATTCTTAACAGCCTCTACAAGCAGTACTTC.

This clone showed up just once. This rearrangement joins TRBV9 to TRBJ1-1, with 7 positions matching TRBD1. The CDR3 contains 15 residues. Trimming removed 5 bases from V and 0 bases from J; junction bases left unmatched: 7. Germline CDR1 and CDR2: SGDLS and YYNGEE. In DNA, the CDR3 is TGTGCCAGCAGTTCCCCGGGACAGATGAACACTGAAGCTTTCTTT. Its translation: CASSSPGQMNTEAFF.

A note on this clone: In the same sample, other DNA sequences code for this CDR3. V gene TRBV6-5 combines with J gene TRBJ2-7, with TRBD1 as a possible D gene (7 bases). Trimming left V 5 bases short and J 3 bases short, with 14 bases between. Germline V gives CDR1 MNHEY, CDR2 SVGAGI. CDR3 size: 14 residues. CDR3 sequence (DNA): TGTGCCAGCAGTCCGGGGCAGGGGGGCTACGAGCAGTACTTC. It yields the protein CASSPGQGGYEQYF.

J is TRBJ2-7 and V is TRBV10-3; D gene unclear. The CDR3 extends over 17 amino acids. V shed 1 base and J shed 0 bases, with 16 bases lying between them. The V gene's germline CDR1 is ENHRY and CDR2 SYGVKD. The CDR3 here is CAISEYGWSDGSYEQYF. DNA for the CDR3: TGTGCCATCAGTGAGTACGGTTGGAGCGATGGCTCCTACGAGCAGTACTTC.

CDR3 in DNA: TGTGCCAGCAGTTACGGAGTTCTAGGCGAGCAGTACTTC. Translation gives CASSYGVLGEQYF. The chain links TRBV6-6 to TRBJ2-7; no clear D gene. Trimming cost V 2 bases and J 6 bases, with 11 bases left between them. This CDR3 has 13 amino acids. The V gene's germline CDR1 is MNHNY and CDR2 SVGAGI (reference sequence).

The CDR3 region is CASSPGLADNNEQFF. DNA for the CDR3: TGTGCCAGCAGTCCGGGACTAGCGGACAACAATGAGCAGTTCTTC. The chain uses TRBV5-5 and TRBJ2-1; 11 bases are shared with TRBD2. This CDR3 contains 15 residues. Losses at the gene ends were 5 bases for V and 5 bases for J; bases not matched to a gene: 6. Germline CDR1 is SGHKS and CDR2 is YYEKEE (reference sequence).

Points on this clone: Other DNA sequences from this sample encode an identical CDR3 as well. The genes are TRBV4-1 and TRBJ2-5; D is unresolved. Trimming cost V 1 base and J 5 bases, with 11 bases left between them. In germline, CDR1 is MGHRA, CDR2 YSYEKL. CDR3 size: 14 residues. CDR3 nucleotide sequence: TGCGCCAGCAGCCAAGTAGGGTCAAGGGAGACCCAGTACTTC. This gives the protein CASSQVGSRETQYF.

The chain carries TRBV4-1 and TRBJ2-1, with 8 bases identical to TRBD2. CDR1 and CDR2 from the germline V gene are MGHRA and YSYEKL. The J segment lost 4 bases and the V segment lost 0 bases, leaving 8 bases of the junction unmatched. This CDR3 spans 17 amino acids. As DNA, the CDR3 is TGCGCCAGCAGCCAAGATCACCGGGAGGGGGTTTACAATGAGCAGTTCTTC. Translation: CASSQDHREGVYNEQFF.

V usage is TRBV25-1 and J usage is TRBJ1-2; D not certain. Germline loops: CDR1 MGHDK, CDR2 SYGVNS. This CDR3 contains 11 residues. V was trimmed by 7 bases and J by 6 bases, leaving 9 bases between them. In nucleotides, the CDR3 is TGTGCCAGCAACGAGGGCGATGGCTACACCTTC. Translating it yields CASNEGDGYTF.

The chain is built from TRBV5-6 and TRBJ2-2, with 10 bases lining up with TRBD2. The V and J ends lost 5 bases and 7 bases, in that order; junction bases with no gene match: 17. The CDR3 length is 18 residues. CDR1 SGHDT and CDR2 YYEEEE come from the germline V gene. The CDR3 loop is CASSYPPSGGAYSGELFF. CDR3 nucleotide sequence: TGTGCCAGCAGTTATCCTCCCAGCGGGGGGGCCTATAGCGGGGAGCTGTTTTTT.

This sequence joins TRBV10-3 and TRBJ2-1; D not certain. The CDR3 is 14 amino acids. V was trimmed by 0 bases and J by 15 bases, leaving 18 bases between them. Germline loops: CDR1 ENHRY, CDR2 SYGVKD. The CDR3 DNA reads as TGTGCCATCAGTGAGTCGAAGGAGACTGATAGCCGGTTCTTC. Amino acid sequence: CAISESKETDSRFF.

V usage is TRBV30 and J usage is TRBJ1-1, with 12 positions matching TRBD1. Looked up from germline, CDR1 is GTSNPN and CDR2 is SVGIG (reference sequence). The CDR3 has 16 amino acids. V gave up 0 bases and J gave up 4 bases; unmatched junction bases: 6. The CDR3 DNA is TGTGCCTGGAGTGTAGGGACAGGGGGCGCAGGCACTGAAGCTTTCTTT. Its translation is CAWSVGTGGAGTEAFF.